This T cell receptor (beta chain) was sequenced in a study of T cells in Graves' hyperthyroidism and ophthalmopathy. Whole-study findings and limits: In the analysis, a 13 V-J model separated ophthalmopathy from stable hyperthyroidism. Most thyroid clonotypes expanded above 0.001 appeared in blood too.

Trimming pared 3 bases from V and 0 bases from J, leaving 9 bases between. Germline values: CDR1 DFQATT, CDR2 SNEGSKA (reference sequence). CDR3 length: 15 residues. The study left out patients who had uncontrolled infection, other autoimmune disease, pregnancy or lactation. Turning to this clonotype: Its specificity is not known.

Using RNA transcripts as the source, TCR beta CDR3 regions were amplified. HTBI primers were used for first-round RT-PCR of the TCR CDR3. TCRdb redid the calling of the multiplex PCR reads with MiXCR, one entry per CDR3 protein. The sample yields about 340,000 distinct CDR3 sequences, 18% seen once. V and J are TRBV20-1 and TRBJ2-6; D not resolved. The TCR was taken from a woman between 50 and 59 years old with Graves' hyperthyroidism. The specimen sequenced was blood. CDR3 amino acids: CSARQEFSGANVLTF. CDR3 bases: TGCAGTGCTAGGCAGGAGTTCTCTGGGGCCAACGTCCTGACTTTC.